This TCR beta chain appears in the sequencing data of a study of beta chain features in type 1 diabetes. Overall study findings and caveats: Significant though moderate, a shortening of TCRB CDR3s appeared in all four CD4+ subsets of Type 1 diabetes patients. Resolution of whether HLA type affects TCRB rearrangement was not achieved here.

As regards this clone: Antigen: not known.

Sequencing targeted expressed TCRB transcripts, as all isolated RNA had been reverse transcribed. Data came from immunoSEQ multiplex PCR; TCRdb stores just in-frame clones and leaves some out. The sample holds roughly 150,000 clones, around 8.6% seen once. Per germline, CDR1 SGDLS and CDR2 YYNGEE. V lost 0 bases to trimming and J lost 4 bases, with 8 bases between them. There are 14 residues in the CDR3. The clonotype comes from a young woman with type 1 diabetes. The sequenced material came from central memory CD4+ T cells from blood. The chain is built from TRBV9 and TRBJ1-3; D is unclear. The CDR3 DNA reads as TGTGCCAGCAGCGTAGAGAGTTGGGGAAACACCATATATTTT. Translated: CASSVESWGNTIYF.